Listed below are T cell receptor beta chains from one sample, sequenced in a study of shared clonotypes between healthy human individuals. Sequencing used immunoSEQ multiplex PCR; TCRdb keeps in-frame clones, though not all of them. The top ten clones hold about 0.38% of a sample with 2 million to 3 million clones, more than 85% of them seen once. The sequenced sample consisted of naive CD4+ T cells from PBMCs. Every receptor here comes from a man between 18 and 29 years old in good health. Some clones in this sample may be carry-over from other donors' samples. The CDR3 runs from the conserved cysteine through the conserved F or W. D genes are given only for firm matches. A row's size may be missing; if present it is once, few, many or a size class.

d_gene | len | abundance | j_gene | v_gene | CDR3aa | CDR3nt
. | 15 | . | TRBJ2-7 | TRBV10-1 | CASSDRTSFSYEQYF | TGCGCCAGCAGTGATAGGACTTCCTTTTCCTACGAGCAGTACTTC
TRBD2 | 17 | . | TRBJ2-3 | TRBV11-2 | CASSLFFSGSGTDTQYF | TGTGCCAGCAGCTTATTCTTCAGCGGGAGTGGCACAGATACGCAGTATTTT
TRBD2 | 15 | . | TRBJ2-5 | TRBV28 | CASSSNQPGGETQYF | TGTGCCAGCAGTTCAAACCAGCCGGGAGGGGAGACCCAGTACTTC
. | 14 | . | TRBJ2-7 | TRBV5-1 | CASSLYEASGEQYF | TGCGCCAGCAGCTTGTACGAAGCTTCGGGGGAGCAGTACTTC
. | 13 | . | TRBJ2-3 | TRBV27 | CASSLYGTDTQYF | TGTGCCAGCAGTTTATACGGCACAGATACGCAGTATTTT
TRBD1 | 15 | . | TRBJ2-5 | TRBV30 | CAWSLWTGGRETQYF | TGTGCCTGGAGTCTATGGACAGGGGGCCGGGAGACCCAGTACTTC
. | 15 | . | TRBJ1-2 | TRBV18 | CASSPIQGQNYGYTF | TGTGCCAGCTCACCAATACAGGGCCAAAACTATGGCTACACCTTC
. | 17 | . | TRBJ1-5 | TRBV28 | CASSSPPGGYSNQPQHF | TGTGCCAGCAGTTCCCCCCCCGGGGGGTATAGCAATCAGCCCCAGCATTTT
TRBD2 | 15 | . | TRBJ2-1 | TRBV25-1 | CASSERLAAYNEQFF | TGTGCCAGCAGTGAAAGACTAGCGGCCTACAATGAGCAGTTCTTC
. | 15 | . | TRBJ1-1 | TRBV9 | CASSVAGGLNTEAFF | TGTGCCAGCAGCGTAGCGGGGGGATTGAACACTGAAGCTTTCTTT
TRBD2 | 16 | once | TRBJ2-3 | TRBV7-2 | CASSLVSGRAADTQYF | TGTGCCAGCAGCTTGGTGAGCGGGAGGGCCGCAGATACGCAGTATTTT
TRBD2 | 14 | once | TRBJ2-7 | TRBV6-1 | CASSPSGRRSEQYF | TGTGCCAGCAGTCCTAGCGGGAGGCGCTCCGAGCAGTACTTC
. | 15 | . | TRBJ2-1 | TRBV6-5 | CASRVGRAGYNEQFF | TGTGCCAGCAGGGTCGGGAGAGCGGGCTACAATGAGCAGTTCTTC
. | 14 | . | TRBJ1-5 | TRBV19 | CASTLGRSNQPQHF | TGTGCCAGTACTCTGGGGCGAAGCAATCAGCCCCAGCATTTT
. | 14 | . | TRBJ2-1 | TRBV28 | CASSSETPADEQFF | TGTGCCAGCAGTTCAGAAACCCCGGCGGATGAGCAGTTCTTC
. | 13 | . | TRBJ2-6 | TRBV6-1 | CATSPGSANVLTF | TGTGCCACCTCCCCGGGGTCGGCCAACGTCCTGACTTTC
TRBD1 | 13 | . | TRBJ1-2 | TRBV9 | CASSVAGQGGYTF | TGTGCCAGCAGCGTAGCGGGACAGGGGGGCTACACCTTC
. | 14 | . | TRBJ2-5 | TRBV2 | CASSEAAGEETQYF | TGTGCCAGCAGTGAAGCGGCAGGCGAAGAGACCCAGTACTTC
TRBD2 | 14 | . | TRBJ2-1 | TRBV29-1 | CSVPGLAIYNEQFF | TGCAGCGTTCCGGGACTAGCGATATACAATGAGCAGTTCTTC
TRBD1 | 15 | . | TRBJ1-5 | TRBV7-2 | CASSLATGVRQPQHF | TGTGCCAGCAGCTTAGCGACAGGGGTAAGGCAGCCCCAGCATTTT
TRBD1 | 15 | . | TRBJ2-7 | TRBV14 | CASSPPGQGVWEQYF | TGTGCCAGCAGCCCACCGGGACAGGGGGTCTGGGAGCAGTACTTC
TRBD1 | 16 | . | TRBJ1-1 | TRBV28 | CASSLGRGRRLTGAFF | TGTGCCAGCAGTTTAGGCAGGGGGCGTAGGTTGACAGGAGCTTTCTTT
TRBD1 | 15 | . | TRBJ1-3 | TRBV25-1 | CASSSRDSSGNTIYF | TGTGCCAGCAGTTCCCGGGACAGTTCTGGAAACACCATATATTTT
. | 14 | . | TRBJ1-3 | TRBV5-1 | CASSPEGSGNTIYF | TGCGCCAGCAGCCCCGAGGGTTCTGGAAACACCATATATTTT
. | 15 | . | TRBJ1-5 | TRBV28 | CASITGGAVYHPQHF | TGTGCCAGCATAACAGGAGGCGCGGTTTACCATCCCCAGCATTTT
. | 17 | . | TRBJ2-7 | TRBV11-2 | CASSPGTISFPVHEQYF | TGTGCCAGCAGCCCCGGGACAATCTCCTTCCCGGTCCACGAGCAGTACTTC
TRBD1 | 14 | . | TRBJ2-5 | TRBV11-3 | CASSRTTGEETQYF | TGTGCCAGCAGTAGGACCACAGGGGAAGAGACCCAGTACTTC
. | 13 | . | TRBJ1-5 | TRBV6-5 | CASSSISNQPQHF | TGTGCCAGCAGTTCGATTAGCAATCAGCCCCAGCATTTT
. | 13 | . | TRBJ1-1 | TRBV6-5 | CASALLKMTEAFF | TGTGCCAGCGCACTGCTCAAGATGACTGAAGCTTTCTTT
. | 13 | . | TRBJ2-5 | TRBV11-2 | CASSSEAQETQYF | TGTGCCAGCAGCTCAGAAGCCCAAGAGACCCAGTACTTC
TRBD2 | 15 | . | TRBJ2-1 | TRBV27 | CASSSLAGGLNEQFF | TGTGCCAGCAGTTCACTAGCGGGAGGGCTAAATGAGCAGTTCTTC
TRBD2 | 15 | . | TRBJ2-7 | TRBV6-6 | CASSRTSGRDYEQYF | TGTGCCAGCAGTCGCACTAGCGGGAGGGACTACGAGCAGTACTTC
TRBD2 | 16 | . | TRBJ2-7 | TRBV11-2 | CASSLGTSGSYYEQYF | TGTGCCAGCAGCCTCGGGACTAGCGGGAGCTATTACGAGCAGTACTTC
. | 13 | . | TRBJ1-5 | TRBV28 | CASRNLGGQPQHF | TGTGCCAGCAGGAACCTCGGTGGTCAGCCCCAGCATTTT